This paragraph reports one T cell receptor (beta chain). The data derive from a study of T cells expressing NK-cell markers. Turning to the study itself: Sorted CD3+CD56+NKG2C+, CD3+CD56+NKG2C- and CD3+CD56-NKG2C+ T-cell subsets were beta-chain profiled. Seven of the eight sequenced donors were classified as HCMV-seropositive, and one was classified as seronegative.

It was by 5'RACE template switching with UMIs that TCR beta cDNA was made. TCRdb re-called the 5' RACE reads; one entry per CDR3 protein, DNA not given. This table holds 130,000 to 150,000 distinct CDR3 sequences. The CDR3 totals 15 residues. This TCR derives from a man between 18 and 29 years old in good health. Sample: blood T cells: a sorted CD56 or NKG2C T cell subset, CD4+ or CD8+ T cells, or bulk PBMC T cells (not recorded which). This rearrangement joins TRBV12-3 or TRBV12-4 to TRBJ1-4. Here the CDR3 reads CASSLGWTTNEKLFF.